This T cell receptor (beta chain) was retrieved from a study of T cell changes during pregnancy in multiple sclerosis. This clone has a single count. The germline V gene has CDR1 MNHNY and CDR2 SVGAGI (reference sequence). The V end lost 7 bases, the J end lost 6 bases, and 21 bases lay between the germline ends. The CDR3 spans 15 residues. The assay was immunoSEQ multiplex PCR, and TCRdb's table has in-frame clones only and misses some. The sample contains 30,000 to 50,000 clones, about 90% of which appear only once. The sample consisted of CD4+ T cells from peripheral blood mononuclear cells, taken in the third trimester of pregnancy. This receptor was taken from a female donor with multiple sclerosis, enrolled in a pregnancy study. The chain employs TRBV6-6 and TRBJ1-2, with a possible D match to TRBD1 (6 bases). This chain's CDR3 is CASKDWGQAFDGYTF. The CDR3 DNA reads TGTGCCAGCAAGGATTGGGGGCAAGCATTCGATGGCTACACCTTC.